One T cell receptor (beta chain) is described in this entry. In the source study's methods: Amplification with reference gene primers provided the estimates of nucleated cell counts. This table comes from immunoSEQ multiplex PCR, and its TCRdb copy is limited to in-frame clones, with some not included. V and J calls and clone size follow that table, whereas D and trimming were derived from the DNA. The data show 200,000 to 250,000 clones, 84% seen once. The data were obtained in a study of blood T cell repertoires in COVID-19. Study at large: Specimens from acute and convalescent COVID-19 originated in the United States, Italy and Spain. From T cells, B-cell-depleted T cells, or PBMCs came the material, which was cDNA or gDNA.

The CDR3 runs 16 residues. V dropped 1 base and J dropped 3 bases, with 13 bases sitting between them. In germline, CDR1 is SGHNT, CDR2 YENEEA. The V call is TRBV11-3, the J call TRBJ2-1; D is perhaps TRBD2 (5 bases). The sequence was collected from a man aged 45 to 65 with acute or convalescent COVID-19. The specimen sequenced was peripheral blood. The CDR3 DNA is TGTGCCAGCAGCTTAGCGGGGATGGGGATCTACAATGAGCAGTTCTTC. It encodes CASSLAGMGIYNEQFF.